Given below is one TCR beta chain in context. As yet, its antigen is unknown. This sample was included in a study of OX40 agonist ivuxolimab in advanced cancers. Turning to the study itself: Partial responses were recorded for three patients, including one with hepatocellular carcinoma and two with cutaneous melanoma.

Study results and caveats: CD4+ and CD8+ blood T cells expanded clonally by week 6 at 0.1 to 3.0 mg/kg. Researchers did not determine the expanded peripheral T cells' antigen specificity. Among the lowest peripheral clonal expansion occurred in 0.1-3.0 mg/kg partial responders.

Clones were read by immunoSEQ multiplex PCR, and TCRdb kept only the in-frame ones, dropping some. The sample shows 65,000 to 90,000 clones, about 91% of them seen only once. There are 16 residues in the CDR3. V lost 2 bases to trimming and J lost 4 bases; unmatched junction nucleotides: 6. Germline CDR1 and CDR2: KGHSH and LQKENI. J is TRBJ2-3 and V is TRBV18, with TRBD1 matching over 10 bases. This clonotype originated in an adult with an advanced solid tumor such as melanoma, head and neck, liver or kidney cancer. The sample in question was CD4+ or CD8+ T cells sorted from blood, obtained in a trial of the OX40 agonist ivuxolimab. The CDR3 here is CASSPGRGTGADTQYF. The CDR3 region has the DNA TGTGCCAGCTCACCAGGGCGGGGGACAGGGGCAGATACGCAGTATTTT.